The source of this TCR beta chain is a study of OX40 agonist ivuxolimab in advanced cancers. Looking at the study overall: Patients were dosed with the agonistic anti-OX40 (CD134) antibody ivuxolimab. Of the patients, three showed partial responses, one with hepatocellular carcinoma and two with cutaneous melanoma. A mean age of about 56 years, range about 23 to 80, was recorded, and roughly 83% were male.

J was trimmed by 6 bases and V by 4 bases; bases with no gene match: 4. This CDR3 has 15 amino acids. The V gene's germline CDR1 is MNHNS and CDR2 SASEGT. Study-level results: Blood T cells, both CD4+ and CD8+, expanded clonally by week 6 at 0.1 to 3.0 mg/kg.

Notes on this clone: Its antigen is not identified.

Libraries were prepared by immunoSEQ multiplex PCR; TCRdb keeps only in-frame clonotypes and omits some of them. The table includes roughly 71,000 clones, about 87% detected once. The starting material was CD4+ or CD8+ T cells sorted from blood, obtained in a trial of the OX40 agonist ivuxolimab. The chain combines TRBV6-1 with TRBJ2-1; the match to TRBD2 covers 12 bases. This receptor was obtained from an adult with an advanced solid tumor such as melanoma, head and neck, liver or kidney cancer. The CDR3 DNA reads TGTGCCAGCAGTGTATCTAGCGGGGGGGCCAATGAGCAGTTCTTC. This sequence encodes CASSVSSGGANEQFF.